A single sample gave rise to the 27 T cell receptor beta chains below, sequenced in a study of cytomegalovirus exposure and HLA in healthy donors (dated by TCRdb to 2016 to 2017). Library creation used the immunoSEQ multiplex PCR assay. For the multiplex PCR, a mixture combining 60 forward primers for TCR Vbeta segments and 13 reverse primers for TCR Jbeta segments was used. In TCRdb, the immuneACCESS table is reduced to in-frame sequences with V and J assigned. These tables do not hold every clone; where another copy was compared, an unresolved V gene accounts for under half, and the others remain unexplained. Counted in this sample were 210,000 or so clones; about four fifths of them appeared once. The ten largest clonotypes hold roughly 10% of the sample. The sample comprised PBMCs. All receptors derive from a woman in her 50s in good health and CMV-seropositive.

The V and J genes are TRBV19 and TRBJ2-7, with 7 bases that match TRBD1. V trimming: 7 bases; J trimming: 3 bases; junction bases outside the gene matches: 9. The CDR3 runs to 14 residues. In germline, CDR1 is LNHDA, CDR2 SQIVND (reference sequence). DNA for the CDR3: TGTGCCAGTACCGAGGTGGCAGGGGGCTACGAGCAGTACTTC. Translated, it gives CASTEVAGGYEQYF.

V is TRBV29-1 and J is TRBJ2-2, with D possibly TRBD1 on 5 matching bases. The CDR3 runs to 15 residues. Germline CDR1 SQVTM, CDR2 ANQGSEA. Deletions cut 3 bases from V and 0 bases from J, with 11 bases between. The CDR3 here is CSVDVGHTNTGELFF. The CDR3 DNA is TGCAGCGTTGATGTAGGACACACGAACACCGGGGAGCTGTTTTTT.

CDR3 sequence reads: CASRGTRDNSPLHF. CDR3 in DNA: TGCGCCAGCAGGGGGACACGAGATAATTCACCCCTCCACTTT. The chain has TRBV4-1 and TRBJ1-6, with a weak D call TRBD1 (6 bases). The germline gives CDR1 MGHRA, CDR2 YSYEKL. This CDR3 spans 14 amino acids. The V and J ends lost 6 bases and 5 bases respectively, with 11 bases between them.

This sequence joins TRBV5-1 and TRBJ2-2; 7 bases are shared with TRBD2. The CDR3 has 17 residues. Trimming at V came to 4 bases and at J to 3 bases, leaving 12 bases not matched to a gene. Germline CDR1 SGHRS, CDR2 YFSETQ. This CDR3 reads CASSTLFGGTDTGELFF. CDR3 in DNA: TGCGCCAGCAGCACGCTTTTCGGGGGGACGGACACCGGGGAGCTGTTTTTT.

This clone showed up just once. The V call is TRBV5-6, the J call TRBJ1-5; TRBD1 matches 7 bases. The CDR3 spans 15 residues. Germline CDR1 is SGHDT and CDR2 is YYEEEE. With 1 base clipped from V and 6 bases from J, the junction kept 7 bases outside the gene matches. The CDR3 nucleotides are TGTGCCAGCAGCTTGTACCAGGGGGAATTTCAGCCCCAGCATTTT. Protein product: CASSLYQGEFQPQHF.

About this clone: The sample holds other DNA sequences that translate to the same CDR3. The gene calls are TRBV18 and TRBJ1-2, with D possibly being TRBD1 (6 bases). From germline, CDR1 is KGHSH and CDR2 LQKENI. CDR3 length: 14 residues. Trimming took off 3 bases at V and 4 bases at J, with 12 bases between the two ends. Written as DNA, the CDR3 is TGTGCCAGCTCACCTAATGGGGGCAGCTATGGCTACACCTTC. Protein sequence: CASSPNGGSYGYTF. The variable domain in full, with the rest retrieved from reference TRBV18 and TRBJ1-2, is NAGVMQNPRHLVRRRGQEARLRCSPMKGHSHVYWYRQLPEEGLKFMVYLQKENIIDESGMPKERFSAEFPKEGPSILRIQQVVRGDSAAYFCASSPNGGSYGYTFGSGTRLTVV.

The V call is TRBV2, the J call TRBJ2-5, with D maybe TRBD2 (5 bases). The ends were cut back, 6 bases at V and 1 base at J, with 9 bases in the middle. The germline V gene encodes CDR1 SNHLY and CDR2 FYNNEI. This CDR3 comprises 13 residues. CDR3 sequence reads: CASRGLLQETQYF. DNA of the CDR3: TGTGCCAGCAGAGGACTGCTCCAAGAGACCCAGTACTTC.

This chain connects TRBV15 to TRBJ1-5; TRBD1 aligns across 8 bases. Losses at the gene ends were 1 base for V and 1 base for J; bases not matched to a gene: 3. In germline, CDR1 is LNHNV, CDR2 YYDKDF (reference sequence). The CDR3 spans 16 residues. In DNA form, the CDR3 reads TGTGCCACCAGCAGAGGCAGGGGGCAGAGCAATCAGCCCCAGCATTTT. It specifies CATSRGRGQSNQPQHF.

The CDR3: CASSLIRNTDTQYF. The CDR3 bases are TGTGCCAGCAGCTTAATCAGAAACACAGATACGCAGTATTTT. V and J are TRBV11-2 and TRBJ2-3; D remains ambiguous. The CDR3 spans 14 residues. Germline CDR1 and CDR2: SGHAT and FQNNGV. V gave up 2 bases and J gave up 2 bases, with 8 bases separating them. The full variable domain, its missing parts supplied by reference TRBV11-2 and TRBJ2-3, is EAGVAQSPRYKIIEKRQSVAFWCNPISGHATLYWYQQILGQGPKLLIQFQNNGVVDDSQLPKDRFSAERLKGVDSTLKIQPAKLEDSAVYLCASSLIRNTDTQYFGPGTRLTVL.

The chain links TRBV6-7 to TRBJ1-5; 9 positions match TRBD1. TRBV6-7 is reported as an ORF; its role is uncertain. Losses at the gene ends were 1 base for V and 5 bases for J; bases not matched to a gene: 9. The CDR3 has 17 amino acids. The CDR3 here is CASSYYPGTGSYQPQHF. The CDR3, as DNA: TGTGCCAGCAGTTACTACCCCGGGACAGGGAGTTATCAGCCCCAGCATTTT.

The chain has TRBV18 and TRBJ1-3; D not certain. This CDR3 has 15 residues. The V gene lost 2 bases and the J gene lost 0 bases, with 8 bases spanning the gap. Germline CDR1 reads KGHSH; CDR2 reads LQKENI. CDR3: CASSPATSSGNTIYF. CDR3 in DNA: TGTGCCAGCTCACCAGCTACGTCCTCTGGAAACACCATATATTTT.

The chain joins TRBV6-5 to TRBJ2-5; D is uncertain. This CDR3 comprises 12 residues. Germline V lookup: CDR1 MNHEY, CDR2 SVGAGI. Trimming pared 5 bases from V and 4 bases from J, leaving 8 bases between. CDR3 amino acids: CASSPNTETQYF. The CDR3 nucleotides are TGTGCCAGCAGTCCTAATACAGAGACCCAGTACTTC.

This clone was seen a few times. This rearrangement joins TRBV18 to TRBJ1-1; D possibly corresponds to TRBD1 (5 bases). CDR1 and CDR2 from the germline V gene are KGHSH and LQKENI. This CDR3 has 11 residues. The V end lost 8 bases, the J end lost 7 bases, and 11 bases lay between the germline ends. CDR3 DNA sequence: TGTGCCAGCCGGACGGGGGATGAAGCTTTCTTT. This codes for CASRTGDEAFF.

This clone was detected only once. The CDR3 sequence is CASSQGVGNQPQHF. The CDR3 bases are TGTGCCAGCAGCCAGGGGGTTGGCAATCAGCCCCAGCATTTT. The V call is TRBV13, the J call TRBJ1-5, with 7 positions matching TRBD1. Trimming took 5 bases from V and 2 from J; bases not matched to a gene: 3. Germline CDR1 PRHDT, CDR2 FYEKMQ (reference sequence). This CDR3 is built from 14 residues.

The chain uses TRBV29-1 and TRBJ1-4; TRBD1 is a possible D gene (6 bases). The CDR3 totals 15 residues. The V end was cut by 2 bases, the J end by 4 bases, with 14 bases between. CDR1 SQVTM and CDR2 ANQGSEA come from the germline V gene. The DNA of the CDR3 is TGCAGCGTTGAAAAGGGACACGAGTTTAATGAAAAACTGTTTTTT. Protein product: CSVEKGHEFNEKLFF.

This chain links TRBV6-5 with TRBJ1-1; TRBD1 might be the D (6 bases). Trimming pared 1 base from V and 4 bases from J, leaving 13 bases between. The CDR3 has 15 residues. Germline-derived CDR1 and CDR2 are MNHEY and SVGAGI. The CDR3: CASSYFLQGGTEAFF. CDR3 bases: TGTGCCAGCAGTTACTTTCTACAGGGCGGCACTGAAGCTTTCTTT.

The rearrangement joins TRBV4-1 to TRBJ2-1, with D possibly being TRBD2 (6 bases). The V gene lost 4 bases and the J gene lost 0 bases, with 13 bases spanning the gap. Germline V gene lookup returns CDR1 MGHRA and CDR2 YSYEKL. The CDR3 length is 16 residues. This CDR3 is CASSLIVRGSYNEQFF. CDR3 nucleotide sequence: TGCGCCAGCAGCCTGATCGTGCGGGGCTCCTACAATGAGCAGTTCTTC.

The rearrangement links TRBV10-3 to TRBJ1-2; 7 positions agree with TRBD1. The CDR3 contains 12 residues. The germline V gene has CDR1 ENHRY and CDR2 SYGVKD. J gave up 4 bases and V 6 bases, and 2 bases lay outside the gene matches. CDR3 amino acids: CAIRPGGYGYTF. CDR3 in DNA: TGTGCCATCAGGCCAGGGGGCTATGGCTACACCTTC.

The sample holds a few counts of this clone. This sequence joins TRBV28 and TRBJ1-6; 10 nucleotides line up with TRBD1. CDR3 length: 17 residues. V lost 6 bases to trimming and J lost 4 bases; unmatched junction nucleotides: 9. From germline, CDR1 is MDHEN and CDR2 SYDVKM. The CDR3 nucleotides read TGTGCCAGCAGCACGGACAGGGGGGTCAGTTATAATTCACCCCTCCACTTT. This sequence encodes CASSTDRGVSYNSPLHF.

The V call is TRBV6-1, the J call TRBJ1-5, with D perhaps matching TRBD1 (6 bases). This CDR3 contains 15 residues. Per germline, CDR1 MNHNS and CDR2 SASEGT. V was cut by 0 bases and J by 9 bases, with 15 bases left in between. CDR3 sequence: CASSEAGADTRPQHF. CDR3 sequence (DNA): TGTGCCAGCAGTGAAGCGGGGGCGGACACTCGGCCCCAGCATTTT.

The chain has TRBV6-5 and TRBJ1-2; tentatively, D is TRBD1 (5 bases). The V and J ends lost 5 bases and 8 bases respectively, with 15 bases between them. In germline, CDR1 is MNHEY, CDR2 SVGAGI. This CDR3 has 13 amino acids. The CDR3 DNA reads TGTGCCAGCAGTCAGGGTTGGCGGGGCGGCTACACCTTC. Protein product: CASSQGWRGGYTF.

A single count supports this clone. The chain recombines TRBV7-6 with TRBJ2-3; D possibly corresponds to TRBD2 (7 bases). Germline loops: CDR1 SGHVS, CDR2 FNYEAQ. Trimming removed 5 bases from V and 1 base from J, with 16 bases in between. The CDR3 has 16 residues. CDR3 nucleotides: TGTGCCAGCAGCCCATGGGGGGGCGGACGCACAGATACGCAGTATTTT. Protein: CASSPWGGGRTDTQYF.

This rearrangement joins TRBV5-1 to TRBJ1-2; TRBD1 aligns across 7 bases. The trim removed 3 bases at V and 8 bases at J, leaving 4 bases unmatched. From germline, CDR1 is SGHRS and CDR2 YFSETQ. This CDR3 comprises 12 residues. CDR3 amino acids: CASSSGQWGYTF. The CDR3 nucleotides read TGCGCCAGCAGCTCGGGACAGTGGGGCTACACCTTC.

The CDR3 DNA reads as TGTGCCAGCAGCCCGGACAGAGGAGAGACCCAGTACTTC. Translation gives CASSPDRGETQYF. The genes are TRBV5-4 and TRBJ2-5; tentative D call: TRBD1 (6 bases). The germline gives CDR1 SGHNT, CDR2 YYREEE (reference sequence). V gave up 4 bases and J gave up 4 bases, with 11 bases separating them. This CDR3 has 13 amino acids.

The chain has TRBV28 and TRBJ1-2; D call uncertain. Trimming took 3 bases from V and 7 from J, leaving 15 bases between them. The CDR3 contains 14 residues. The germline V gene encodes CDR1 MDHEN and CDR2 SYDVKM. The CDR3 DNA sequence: TGTGCCAGCAGTTTCGACCGGGGTCGGAGTGGCTACACCTTC. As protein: CASSFDRGRSGYTF.

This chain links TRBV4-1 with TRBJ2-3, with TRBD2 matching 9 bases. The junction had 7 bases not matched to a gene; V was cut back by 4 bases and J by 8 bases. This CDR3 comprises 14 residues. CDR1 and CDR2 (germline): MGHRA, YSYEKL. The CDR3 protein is CASSRPSGEGTQYF. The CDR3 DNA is TGCGCCAGCAGCCGGCCTAGCGGGGAAGGTACGCAGTATTTT.

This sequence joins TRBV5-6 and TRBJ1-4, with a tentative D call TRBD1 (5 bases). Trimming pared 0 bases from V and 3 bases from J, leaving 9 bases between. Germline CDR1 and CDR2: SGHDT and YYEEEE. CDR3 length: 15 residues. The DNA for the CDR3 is TGTGCCAGCAGCTTGGGTGCAGGGTCTAATGAAAAACTGTTTTTT. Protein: CASSLGAGSNEKLFF.